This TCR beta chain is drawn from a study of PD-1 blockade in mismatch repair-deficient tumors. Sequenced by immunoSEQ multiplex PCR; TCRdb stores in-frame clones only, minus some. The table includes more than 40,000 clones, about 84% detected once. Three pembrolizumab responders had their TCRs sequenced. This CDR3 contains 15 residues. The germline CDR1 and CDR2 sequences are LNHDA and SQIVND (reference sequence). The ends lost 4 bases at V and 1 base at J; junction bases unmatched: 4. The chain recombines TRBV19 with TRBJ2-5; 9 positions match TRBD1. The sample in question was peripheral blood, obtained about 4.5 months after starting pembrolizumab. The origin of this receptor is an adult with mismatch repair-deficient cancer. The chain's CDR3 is CASSKMTGGQETQYF. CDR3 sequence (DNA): TGTGCCAGTAGTAAAATGACAGGGGGCCAAGAGACCCAGTACTTC.